The clone carrying this T cell receptor beta chain was picked up many times. Its antigen remains unidentified. The study's library attached unique molecular identifiers to single cDNA molecules. One entry per CDR3 protein, called by TCRdb with MiXCR from the RACE reads. The sample contains tens of thousands of distinct CDR3 sequences, 9.3% of which appear only once. The sample is drawn from a study of human T cells and chemical hapten exposure. Looking at the study overall: A patient group, mainly female, showed alopecia areata, totalis or universalis.

The germline V and J ends were trimmed by 2 bases and 6 bases, with 8 bases remaining between them. This CDR3 has 13 amino acids. CDR1 MNHEY and CDR2 SVGAGI come from the germline V gene. Findings and caveats of the study: Once DPC sensitization occurred, TCRs above 1 in 1000 frequency showed no change.

Indicated time point: patch test 1, 2 weeks after DPC sensitization. Treatment given: therapeutic diphenylcyclopropenone sensitization with weekly scalp DPC. The authors' total RNA extraction used unfractionated whole blood. Sequencing used whole blood, obtained in connection with sensitization to the hapten diphenylcyclopropenone (DPC). J is TRBJ1-5 and V is TRBV6-5; D is ambiguous. The TCR sequence derives from a woman aged 40 to 50 with alopecia areata. Some clones in this sample may be carry-over from other donors' samples. The CDR3 protein is CASSYREGQPQHF. The CDR3 DNA is TGTGCCAGCAGTTACAGGGAGGGTCAGCCCCAGCATTTT.